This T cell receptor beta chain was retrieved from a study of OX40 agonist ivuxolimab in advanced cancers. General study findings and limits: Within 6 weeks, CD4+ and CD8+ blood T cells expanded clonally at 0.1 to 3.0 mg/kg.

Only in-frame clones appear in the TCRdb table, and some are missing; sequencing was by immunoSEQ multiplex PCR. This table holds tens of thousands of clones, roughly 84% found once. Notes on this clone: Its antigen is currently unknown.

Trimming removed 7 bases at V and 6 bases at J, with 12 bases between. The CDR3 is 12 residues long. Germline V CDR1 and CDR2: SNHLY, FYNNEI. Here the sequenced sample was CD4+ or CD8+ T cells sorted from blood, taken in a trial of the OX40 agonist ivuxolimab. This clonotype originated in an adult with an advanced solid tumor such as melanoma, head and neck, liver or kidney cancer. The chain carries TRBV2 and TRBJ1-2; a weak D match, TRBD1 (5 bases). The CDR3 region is CASMEGRNGYTF. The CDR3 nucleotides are TGTGCCAGCATGGAGGGGCGGAATGGCTACACCTTC. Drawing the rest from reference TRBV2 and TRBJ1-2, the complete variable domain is EPEVTQTPSHQVTQMGQEVILRCVPISNHLYFYWYRQILGQKVEFLVSFYNNEISEKSEIFDDQFSVERPDGSNFTLKIRSTKLEDSAMYFCASMEGRNGYTFGSGTRLTVV.